This TCR beta chain was identified during a study of shared clonotypes between healthy human individuals (dated by TCRdb to between 2020 and 2021). Study-level background: The cohort comprised a couple of women and three men aged 18 to 49 years. For each donor, three plates each were used for CD4 naive and CD4 memory, two plates were used for CD8 naive, and one plate was used for CD8 memory. To estimate repertoire size and how much clonotype sharing occurs between individuals, the study deeply sequenced the blood TCR repertoires of about five healthy adults. To increase sequencing depth and limit assay-specific biases, different laboratories used diverse techniques to prepare libraries and sequence TCR repertoires. Per donor, leukapheresis produced somewhere between about 0.85 and 8.9 billion PBMCs. Summary of the overall study and its limitations: Even with the large sequencing depth, rarefaction of the sorted-subset datasets indicated that sequencing was incomplete. Sampling was limited to blood, and TCR repertoires in tissue likely differ from TCR repertoires in blood. When a few donors were compared, the shared fraction of clonotypes was around 5% for naive CD4, over 3% for naive CD8, 2.3% for memory CD4, and around 0.4% for memory CD8. Pairwise subsampling indicated that sequencing depth was expected to affect the degree of clonotype sharing among donors. Clonotypes shared by all four sorted-subset donors showed higher generation probabilities than non-shared clonotypes. Estimated clonotype richness was generally larger for naive than for memory subsets. The genetic and exposure-history diversity represented was limited by the small number of donors.

Healthy HIV-negative adults with no recently reported acute infections or vaccinations were included as donors. Every donor was a Caucasian adult living in Nashville, Tennessee, USA. CD4+ T cells were enriched by magnetic negative selection, after which naive cells were positively selected on CD45RA and the negative fraction was taken as the memory subset. Blood was obtained by leukapheresis, after which PBMCs were separated by Ficoll-Histopaque density gradient centrifugation and cryopreserved in liquid nitrogen vapor phase. Analytical flow cytometry was used to check the purity and quantity of every magnetically sorted T cell population. Each sorted fraction had its genomic DNA isolated and then quantified by UV absorbance on a Nanodrop 2000c. The germline V gene yields SGHRS for CDR1 and YFSETQ for CDR2. The CDR3 goes from the cysteine to the phenylalanine over 16 residues. Of all the DNA, just the CDR3 is kept, 48 bases in frame from base 1. V and J are truncated by 4 bases and 1 base respectively, leaving an intervening sequence of 17 bases.

Note on this clone: It lacks a known antigen. Per-nucleotide qualities are absent, and no much larger clonotype sits a single base away.

TCR CDR3 regions were amplified from genomic DNA by multiplex PCR using the deep immunoSEQ assay. Genomic DNA extracted from each cell subset was distributed evenly over all wells of several immunoSEQ 96-well plates, and each plate served as one replicate. For sorted subsets, about 0.2 ug genomic DNA, equal to tens of thousands of T cell genomes, was loaded into each replicate PCR. Purified libraries were measured with a Qubit 3.0 fluorometer, size-checked on a Bioanalyzer 2100, and measured again with the KAPA Library Quantification kit. A separate single-read 150-cycle Illumina NextSeq 550 flow cell was used to sequence each immunoSEQ 96-well plate. On the study's bioinformatics: Because the immunoSEQ output included only junctional sequences and no quality scores, the filtering could not be the same as the filtering used for full-length reads. Sequences were annotated with PyIR, a Python wrapper for IgBLAST v1.9, using IMGT germline references to assign V/J genes and CDR3. Reads were filtered out if the reads had weak V/J assignments (E-value above 1e-6), no CDR3, stop codons, out-of-frame junctions, or ambiguous translated residues. A V3J clonotype was defined by an identical inferred V gene, J gene, and CDR3 amino acid sequence. Percentage overlap between repertoires was calculated by dividing the number of shared unique clonotypes by the size of the smaller repertoire. Richness of each repertoire was evaluated using RTK rarefaction, the Chao1 estimator, and Recon v2.1 estimates of unobserved clonotypes. OLGA was used to compute generation probabilities for all TCRbeta clonotypes that the gDNA method yielded from a few donors. In TCRdb, the immuneACCESS table is reduced to in-frame sequences with V and J assigned. These tables do not hold every clone; where another copy was compared, an unresolved V gene accounts for under half, and the others remain unexplained. The V and J calls and clone size were taken over from that table, and D and trimming were inferred from the DNA. This sample gives nearly 1,000,000 clones in total; less than 85% of them show up just once. The top ten constitute about 1.5% of the sample.

Recombination linked TRBV5-1 to TRBJ2-5, with the D gene tentatively TRBD1 or TRBD2, based on 5 matching bases in each. This clonotype was sampled from a man aged 18 to 30 in good health. Sequencing used memory CD4+ T cells sorted from blood. Reading the label with the study, this specimen's cell subset or site is: CD45RA-negative fraction. The DNA sequence is TGCGCCAGCAGCCCCGGGACCCTTGGGGTCCAAGAGACCCAGTACTTC. It codes for CASSPGTLGVQETQYF.